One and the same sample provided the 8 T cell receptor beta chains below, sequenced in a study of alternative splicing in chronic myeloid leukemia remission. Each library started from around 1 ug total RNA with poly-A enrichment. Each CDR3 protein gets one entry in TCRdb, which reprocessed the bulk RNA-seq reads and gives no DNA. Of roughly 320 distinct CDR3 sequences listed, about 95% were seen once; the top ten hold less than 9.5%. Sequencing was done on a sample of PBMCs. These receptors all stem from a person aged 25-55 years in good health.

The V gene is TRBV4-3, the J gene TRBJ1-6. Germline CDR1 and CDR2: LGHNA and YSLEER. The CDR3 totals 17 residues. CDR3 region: CASSQFEAGLDNSPLHF.

CDR3 loop: CASSPQKSGNTIYF. The chain links TRBV18 to TRBJ1-3. This CDR3 spans 14 amino acids. Looked up from germline, CDR1 is KGHSH and CDR2 is LQKENI.

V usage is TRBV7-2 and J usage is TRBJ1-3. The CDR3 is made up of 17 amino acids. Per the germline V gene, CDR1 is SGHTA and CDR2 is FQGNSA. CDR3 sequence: CASSLAVGGARGNTIYF.

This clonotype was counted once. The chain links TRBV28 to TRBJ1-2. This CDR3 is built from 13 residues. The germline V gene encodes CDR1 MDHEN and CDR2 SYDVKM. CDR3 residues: CASSPASSYGYTF.

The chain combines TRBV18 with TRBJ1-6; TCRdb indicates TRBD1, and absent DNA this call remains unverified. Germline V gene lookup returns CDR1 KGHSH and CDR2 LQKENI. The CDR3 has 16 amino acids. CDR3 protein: CASSYEQGAHNSPLHF.

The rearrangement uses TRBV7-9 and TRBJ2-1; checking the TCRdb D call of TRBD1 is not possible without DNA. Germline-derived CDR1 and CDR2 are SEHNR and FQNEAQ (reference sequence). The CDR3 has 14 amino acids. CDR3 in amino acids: CASSPGQAYNEQFF.

The CDR3 sequence: CASSSGSIYGYTF. The V gene is TRBV3-2, the J gene TRBJ1-2. TRBV3-2 is reported as a pseudogene. This CDR3 has 13 amino acids.

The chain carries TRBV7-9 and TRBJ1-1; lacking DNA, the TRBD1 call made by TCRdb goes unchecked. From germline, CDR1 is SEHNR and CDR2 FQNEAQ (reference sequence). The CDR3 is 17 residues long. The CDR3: CASSWFRTGVMNTEAFF. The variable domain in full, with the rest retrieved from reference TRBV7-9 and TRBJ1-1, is DTGVSQNPRHKITKRGQNVTFRCDPISEHNRLYWYRQTLGQGPEFLTYFQNEAQLEKSRLLSDRFSAERPKGSFSTLEIQRTEQGDSAMYLCASSWFRTGVMNTEAFFGQGTRLTVV.